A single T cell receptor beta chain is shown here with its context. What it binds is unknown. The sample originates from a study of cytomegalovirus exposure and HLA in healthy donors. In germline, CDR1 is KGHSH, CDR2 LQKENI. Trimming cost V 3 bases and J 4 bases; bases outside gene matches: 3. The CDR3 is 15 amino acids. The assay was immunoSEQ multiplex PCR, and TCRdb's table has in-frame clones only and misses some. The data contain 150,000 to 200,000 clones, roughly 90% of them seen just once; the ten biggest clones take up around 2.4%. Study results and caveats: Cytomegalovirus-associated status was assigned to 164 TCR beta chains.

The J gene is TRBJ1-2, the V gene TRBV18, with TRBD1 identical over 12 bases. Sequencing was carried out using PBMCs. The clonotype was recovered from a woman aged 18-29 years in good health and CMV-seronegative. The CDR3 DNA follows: TGTGCCAGCTCACCGGGGACAGGGGGCGTCTATGGCTACACCTTC. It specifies CASSPGTGGVYGYTF.